The T cell receptor beta chain under discussion was sequenced for a study of CD8+CD57+ T cells in acquired aplastic anemia. Study details: When averaged, DNA from sorted CD4+ and CD8+ cells came to 2.5 to 4 ug.

J gave up 4 bases and V 7 bases, and 5 bases lay outside the gene matches. Germline V gives CDR1 SQVTM, CDR2 ANQGSEA. CDR3 size: 13 residues. It was genomic DNA that served as the template for profiling TCR beta VDJ and CDR3. TCRdb passed the reads through MiXCR, listing each CDR3 protein once. The sample contains approximately 130,000 distinct CDR3 sequences, more than 35% of which appear only once. Findings and limits, study-wide: Patients and controls were not found to differ significantly in CD8+ Simpson's diversity. Patients and controls shared 25 to 35 CD8+ CDR3 sequences, highly expressed in patients.

In regard to this clonotype: The antigen remains unidentified.

The V gene is TRBV29-1, the J gene TRBJ1-4; 8 positions agree with TRBD1. This clonotype originated in a human donor in good health, serving as a control. Sequenced material: sorted CD4+, CD8+, or CD8+CD57+ T cells (not recorded which) from PBMCs. For the CDR3, the DNA is TGCAGCGCTAGGGACAGGCGTAATGAAAAACTGTTTTTT. Its protein is CSARDRRNEKLFF. Full variable domain (outside the CDR3, taken from reference TRBV29-1 and TRBJ1-4): SAVISQKPSRDICQRGTSLTIQCQVDSQVTMMFWYRQQPGQSLTLIATANQGSEATYESGFVIDKFPISRPNLTFSTLTVSNMSPEDSSIYLCSARDRRNEKLFFGSGTQLSVL.